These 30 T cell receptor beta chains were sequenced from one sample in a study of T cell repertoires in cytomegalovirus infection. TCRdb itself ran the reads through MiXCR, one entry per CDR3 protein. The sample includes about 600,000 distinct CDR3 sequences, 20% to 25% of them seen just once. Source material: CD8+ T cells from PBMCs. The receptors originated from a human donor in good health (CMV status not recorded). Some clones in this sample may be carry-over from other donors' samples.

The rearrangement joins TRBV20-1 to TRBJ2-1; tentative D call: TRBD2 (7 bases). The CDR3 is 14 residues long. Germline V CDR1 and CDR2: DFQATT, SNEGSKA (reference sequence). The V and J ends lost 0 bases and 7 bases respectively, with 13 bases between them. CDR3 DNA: TGCAGTGCTAGAGATAAGGGGGGGGGGAATGAGCAGTTCTTC. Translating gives CSARDKGGGNEQFF.

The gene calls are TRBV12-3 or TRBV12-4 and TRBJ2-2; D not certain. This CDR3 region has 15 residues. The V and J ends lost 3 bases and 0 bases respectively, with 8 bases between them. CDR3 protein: CASSFLLPNTGELFF. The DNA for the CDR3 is TGTGCCAGCAGTTTTTTACTACCGAACACCGGGGAGCTGTTTTTT.

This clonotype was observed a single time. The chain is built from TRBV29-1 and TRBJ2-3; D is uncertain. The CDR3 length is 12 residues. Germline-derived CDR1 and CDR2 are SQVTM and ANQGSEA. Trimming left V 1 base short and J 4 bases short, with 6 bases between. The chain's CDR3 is CSVEVGPDTQYF. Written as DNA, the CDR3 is TGCAGCGTTGAAGTAGGTCCAGATACGCAGTATTTT.

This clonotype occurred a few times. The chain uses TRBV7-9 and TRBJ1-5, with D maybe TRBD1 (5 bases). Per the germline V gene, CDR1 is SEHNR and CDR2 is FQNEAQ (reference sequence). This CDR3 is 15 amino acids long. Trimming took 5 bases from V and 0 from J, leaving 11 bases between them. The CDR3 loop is CASSGDGDSNQPQHF. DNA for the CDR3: TGTGCCAGCAGCGGGGACGGAGATAGCAATCAGCCCCAGCATTTT.

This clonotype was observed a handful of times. The CDR3 nucleotides read TGTGCCATCAGTGAGTCGAACCAGGCTCTTTCAGATACGCAGTATTTT. Its protein product is CAISESNQALSDTQYF. The chain links TRBV10-3 to TRBJ2-3; the D is unclear. The CDR3 contains 16 residues. Germline CDR1 is ENHRY and CDR2 is SYGVKD. V dropped 0 bases and J dropped 4 bases, with 14 bases sitting between them.

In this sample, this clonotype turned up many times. Here the CDR3 reads CASRKLAAYNEQFF. The CDR3 DNA follows: TGTGCCAGCAGAAAACTAGCGGCCTACAATGAGCAGTTCTTC. The chain carries TRBV6-1 and TRBJ2-1, with 8 bases lining up with TRBD2. Germline V CDR1 and CDR2: MNHNS, SASEGT. V lost 6 bases, J lost 2 bases, and 3 bases stayed unmatched. The CDR3 is made up of 14 amino acids.

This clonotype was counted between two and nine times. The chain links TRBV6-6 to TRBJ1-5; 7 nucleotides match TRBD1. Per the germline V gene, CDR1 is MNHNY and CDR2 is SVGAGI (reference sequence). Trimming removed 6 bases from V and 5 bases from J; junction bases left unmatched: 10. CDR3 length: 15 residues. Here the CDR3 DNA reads TGTGCCAGCAGCGTATTTCAGGGGGATGATCAGCCCCAGCATTTT. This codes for CASSVFQGDDQPQHF.

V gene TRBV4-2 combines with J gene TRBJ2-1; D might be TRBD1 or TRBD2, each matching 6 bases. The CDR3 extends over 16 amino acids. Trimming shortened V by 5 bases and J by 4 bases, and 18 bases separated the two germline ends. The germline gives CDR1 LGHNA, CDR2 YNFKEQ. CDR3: CASSAQPGGTYNEQFF. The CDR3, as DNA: TGTGCCAGCAGCGCCCAACCTGGGGGGACATACAATGAGCAGTTCTTC.

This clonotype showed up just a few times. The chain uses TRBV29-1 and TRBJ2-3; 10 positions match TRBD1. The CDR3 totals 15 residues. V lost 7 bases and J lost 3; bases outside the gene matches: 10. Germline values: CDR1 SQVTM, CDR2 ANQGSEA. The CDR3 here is CSAESDRGLTDTQYF. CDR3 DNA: TGCAGCGCCGAATCAGACAGGGGGCTTACAGATACGCAGTATTTT.

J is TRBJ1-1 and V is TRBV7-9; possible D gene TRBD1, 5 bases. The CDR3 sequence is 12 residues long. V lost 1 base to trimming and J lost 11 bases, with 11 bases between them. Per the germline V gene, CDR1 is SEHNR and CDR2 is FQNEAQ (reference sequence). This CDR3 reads CASSLDRGVAFF. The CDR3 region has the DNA TGTGCCAGCAGCTTAGATCGGGGGGTTGCTTTCTTT.

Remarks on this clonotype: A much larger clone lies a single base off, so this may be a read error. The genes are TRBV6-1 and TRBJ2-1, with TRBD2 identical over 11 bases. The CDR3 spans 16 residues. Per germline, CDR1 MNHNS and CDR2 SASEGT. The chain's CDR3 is CVSSELAGGSGNEQFF. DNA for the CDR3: TGTGTCAGCAGTGAATTAGCGGGGGGGTCGGGGAATGAGCAGTTCTTC.

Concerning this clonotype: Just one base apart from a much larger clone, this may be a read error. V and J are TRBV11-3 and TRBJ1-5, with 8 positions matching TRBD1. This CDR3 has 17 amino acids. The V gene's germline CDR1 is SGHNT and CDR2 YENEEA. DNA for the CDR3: TGTGTCAGCAGCCCAAATGCAGGGGGCGATAGCAATCAGCCCCAGCATTTT. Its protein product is CVSSPNAGGDSNQPQHF. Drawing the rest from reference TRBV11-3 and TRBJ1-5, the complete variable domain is EAGVVQSPRYKIIEKKQPVAFWCNPISGHNTLYWYLQNLGQGPELLIRYENEEAVDDSQLPKDRFSAERLKGVDSTLKIQPAELGDSAVYLCVSSPNAGGDSNQPQHFGDGTRLSIL.

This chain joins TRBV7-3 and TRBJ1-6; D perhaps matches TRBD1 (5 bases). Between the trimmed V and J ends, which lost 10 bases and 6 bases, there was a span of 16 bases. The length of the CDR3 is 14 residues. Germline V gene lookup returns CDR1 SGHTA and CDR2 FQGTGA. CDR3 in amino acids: CANTLGGINSPLHF. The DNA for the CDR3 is TGTGCCAACACCCTGGGGGGGATTAATTCACCCCTCCACTTT.

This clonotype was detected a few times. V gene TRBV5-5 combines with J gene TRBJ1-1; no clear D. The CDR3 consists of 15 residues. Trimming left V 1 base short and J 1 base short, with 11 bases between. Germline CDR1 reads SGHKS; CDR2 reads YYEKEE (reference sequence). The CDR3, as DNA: TGTGCCAGCAGCTTGCTCCGGGCCCCGAACACTGAAGCTTTCTTT. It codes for CASSLLRAPNTEAFF.

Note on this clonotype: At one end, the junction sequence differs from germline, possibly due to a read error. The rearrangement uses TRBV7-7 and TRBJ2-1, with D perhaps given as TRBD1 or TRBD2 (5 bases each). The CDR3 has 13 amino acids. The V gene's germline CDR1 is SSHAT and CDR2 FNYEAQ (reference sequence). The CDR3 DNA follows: TGTGCTAGCAGCCATGGGGGAATCGATGAGCAGTTCTTC. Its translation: CASSHGGIDEQFF.

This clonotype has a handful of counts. CDR3 protein: CASSPGTGNTYEQYF. The CDR3 DNA reads TGTGCCAGCAGCCCGGGGACAGGGAACACCTACGAGCAGTACTTC. The rearrangement joins TRBV3-1 to TRBJ2-7, with 9 bases lining up with TRBD1. The CDR3 consists of 15 residues. The J segment lost 2 bases and the V segment lost 4 bases, leaving 6 bases of the junction unmatched. CDR1 LGHDT and CDR2 YNNKEL come from the germline V gene (reference sequence).

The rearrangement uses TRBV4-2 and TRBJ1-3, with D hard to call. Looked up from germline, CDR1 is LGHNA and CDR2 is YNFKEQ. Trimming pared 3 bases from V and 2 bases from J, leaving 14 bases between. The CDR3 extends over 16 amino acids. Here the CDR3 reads CASSHPLVRAGNTIYF. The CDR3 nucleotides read TGTGCCAGCAGCCACCCTTTAGTAAGGGCTGGAAACACCATATATTTT.

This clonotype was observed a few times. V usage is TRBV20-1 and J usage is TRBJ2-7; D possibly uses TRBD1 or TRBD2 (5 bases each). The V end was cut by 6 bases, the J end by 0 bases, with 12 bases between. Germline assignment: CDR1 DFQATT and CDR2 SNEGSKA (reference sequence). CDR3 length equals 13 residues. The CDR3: CSAWAGSSYEQYF. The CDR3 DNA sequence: TGCAGTGCGTGGGCAGGGAGCTCCTACGAGCAGTACTTC.

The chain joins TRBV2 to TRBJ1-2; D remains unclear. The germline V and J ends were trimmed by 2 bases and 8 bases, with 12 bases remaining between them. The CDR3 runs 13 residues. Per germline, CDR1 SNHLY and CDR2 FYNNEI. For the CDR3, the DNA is TGTGCCAGCAGTGAATCGGACGCCGGCGGCTACACCTTC. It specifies CASSESDAGGYTF.

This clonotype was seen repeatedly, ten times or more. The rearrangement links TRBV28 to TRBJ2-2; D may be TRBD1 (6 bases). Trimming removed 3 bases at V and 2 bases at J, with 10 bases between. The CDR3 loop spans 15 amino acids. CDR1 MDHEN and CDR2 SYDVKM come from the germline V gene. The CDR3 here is CASSFGQKNTGELFF. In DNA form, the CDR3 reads TGTGCCAGCAGTTTTGGACAGAAAAACACCGGGGAGCTGTTTTTT.

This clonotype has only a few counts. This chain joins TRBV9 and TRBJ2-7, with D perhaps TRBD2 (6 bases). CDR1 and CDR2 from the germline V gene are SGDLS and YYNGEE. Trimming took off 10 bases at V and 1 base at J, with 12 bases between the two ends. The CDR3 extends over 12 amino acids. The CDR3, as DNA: TGTGCCCCGGAGGGCCGTTCCTACGAGCAGTACGTC. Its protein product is CAPEGRSYEQYV.

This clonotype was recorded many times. The DNA of the CDR3 is TGTGCCAGCAGCCATCAAGGGAGCAATCAGCCCCAGCATTTT. Translating gives CASSHQGSNQPQHF. The chain employs TRBV7-9 and TRBJ1-5; no firm D call. The germline V gene has CDR1 SEHNR and CDR2 FQNEAQ (reference sequence). Between the trimmed V and J ends, which lost 5 bases and 1 base, there was a span of 9 bases. The CDR3 extends over 14 amino acids.

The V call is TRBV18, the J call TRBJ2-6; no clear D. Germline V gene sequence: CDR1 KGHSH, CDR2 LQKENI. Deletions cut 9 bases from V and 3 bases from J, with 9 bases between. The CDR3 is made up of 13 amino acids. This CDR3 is CASDGFGANVLTF. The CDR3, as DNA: TGTGCCAGTGACGGGTTTGGGGCCAACGTCCTGACTTTC.

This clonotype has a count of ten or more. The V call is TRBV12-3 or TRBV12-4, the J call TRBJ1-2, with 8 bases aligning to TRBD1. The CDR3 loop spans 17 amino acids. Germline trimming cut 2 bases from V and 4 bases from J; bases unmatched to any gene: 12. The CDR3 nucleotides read TGTGCCAGCAGTTTAAGTCGGACAGGGCGGCCGGGCTATGGCTACACCTTC. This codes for CASSLSRTGRPGYGYTF.

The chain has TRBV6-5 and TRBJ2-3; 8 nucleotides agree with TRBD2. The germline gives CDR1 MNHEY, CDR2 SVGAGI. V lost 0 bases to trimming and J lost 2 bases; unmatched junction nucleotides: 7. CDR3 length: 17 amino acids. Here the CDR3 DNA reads TGTGCCAGCAGTTACTCGTTGAGCGGGAGATACACAGATACGCAGTATTTT. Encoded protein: CASSYSLSGRYTDTQYF.

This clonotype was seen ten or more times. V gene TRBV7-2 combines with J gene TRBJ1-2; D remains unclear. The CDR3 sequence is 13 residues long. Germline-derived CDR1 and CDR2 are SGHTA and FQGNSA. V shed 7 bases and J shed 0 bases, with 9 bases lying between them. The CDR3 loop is CASTISTNYGYTF. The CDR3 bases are TGTGCCAGCACCATCTCAACTAACTATGGCTACACCTTC.

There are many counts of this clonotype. This chain's CDR3 is CASSPYQGTGDDNEQFF. For the CDR3, the DNA is TGTGCCAGCAGTCCCTACCAGGGGACAGGGGACGACAATGAGCAGTTCTTC. The rearrangement links TRBV28 to TRBJ2-1; 10 nucleotides match TRBD1. Germline V gene data show CDR1 as MDHEN and CDR2 as SYDVKM. Germline trimming cut 5 bases from V and 5 bases from J; bases unmatched to any gene: 12. This CDR3 region has 17 residues.

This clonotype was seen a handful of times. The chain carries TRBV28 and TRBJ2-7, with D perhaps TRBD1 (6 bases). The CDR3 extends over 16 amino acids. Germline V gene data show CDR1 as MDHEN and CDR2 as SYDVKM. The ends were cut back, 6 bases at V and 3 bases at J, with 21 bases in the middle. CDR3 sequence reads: CASRSGTGIGFYEQYV. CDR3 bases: TGTGCCAGCAGGTCCGGAACAGGGATAGGCTTCTACGAGCAGTACGTC.

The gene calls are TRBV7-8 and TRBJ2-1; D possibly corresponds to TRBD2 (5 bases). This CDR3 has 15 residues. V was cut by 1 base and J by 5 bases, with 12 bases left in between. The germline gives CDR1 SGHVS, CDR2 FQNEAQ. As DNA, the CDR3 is TGTGCCAGCAGCTTAGAAGCCCCTAGCCACAATGAGCAGTTCTTC. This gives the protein CASSLEAPSHNEQFF.

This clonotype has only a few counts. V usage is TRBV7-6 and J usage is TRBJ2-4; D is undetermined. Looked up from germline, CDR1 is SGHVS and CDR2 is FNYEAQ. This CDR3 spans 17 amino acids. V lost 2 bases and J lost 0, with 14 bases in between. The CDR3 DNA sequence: TGTGCCAGCAGCTTACGCCAACGAGAACTAGCCAAAAACATTCAGTACTTC. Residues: CASSLRQRELAKNIQYF.